What follows is one T cell receptor beta chain and its context. Its antigen is unidentified. MiXCR was run by TCRdb on the 5' RACE reads, yielding one entry per CDR3 protein. The table shows hundreds of thousands of distinct CDR3 sequences, with under 8.5% occurring only once. The sample comes from a study of identical twins. V shed 6 bases and J 2 bases; nucleotides not matched to a gene: 7. This CDR3 has 15 amino acids. The study, taken as a whole, reports: Sequences that were out-of-frame, alpha and twin-shared displayed an excess of low generation probability.

The same specimen was also included in a second study, on yellow fever vaccine responses in identical twins.

The sequencing input was PBMCs. This TCR was sampled from a woman aged 18-29 years in good health. This sequence joins TRBV12-3 or TRBV12-4 and TRBJ2-3; 8 bases align to TRBD2. In DNA, the CDR3 is TGTGCCAGCAGAATTAGCGGGATCCCCACAGATACGCAGTATTTT. Protein: CASRISGIPTDTQYF.